These 15 T cell receptor beta chains originate from one sample sequenced in a study of radiation and T cells in renal cell carcinoma. The method was immunoSEQ multiplex PCR; TCRdb's version includes in-frame clones alone and lacks a portion of them. Among just over 95,000 clones, 84% were seen once, and the ten largest hold roughly 7.9%. The time point was: blood 4 weeks post-SBRT, at nephrectomy. Specified treatment: 15 Gy SBRT to primary tumor, nephrectomy 4 weeks later. The specimen was blood, collected from a patient whose treatment included radiotherapy and nephrectomy. These receptors all come from a man aged 60 to 69 with renal cell carcinoma.

In this sample, this clone turned up many times. This chain uses TRBV14 with TRBJ2-2; D is unresolved. This CDR3 has 12 residues. Trimming shortened V by 4 bases and J by 6 bases, and 6 bases separated the two germline ends. CDR1 and CDR2 from the germline V gene are SGHDN and FVKESK. The CDR3 sequence is CASSLGPGELFF. CDR3 in DNA: TGTGCCAGCAGCCTAGGACCCGGGGAGCTGTTTTTT.

The genes are TRBV6-5 and TRBJ2-7; D is uncertain. V was clipped by 3 bases and J by 3 bases, with 12 bases between them. Germline values: CDR1 MNHEY, CDR2 SVGAGI. This CDR3 comprises 14 residues. The CDR3: CASSYFPSGYEQYF. CDR3 in DNA: TGTGCCAGCAGTTATTTTCCTTCCGGCTACGAGCAGTACTTC.

This chain joins TRBV7-2 and TRBJ1-3; D ambiguous. The V and J ends lost 2 bases and 0 bases respectively, with 11 bases between them. Germline V gene data show CDR1 as SGHTA and CDR2 as FQGNSA. CDR3 length: 16 amino acids. DNA for the CDR3: TGTGCCAGCAGCTTATTTCGGTCCTTCTCTGGAAACACCATATATTTT. Amino acids: CASSLFRSFSGNTIYF.

CDR3 coding DNA: TGTGCCAGCAGTGATCGAATCGGGAGGGTGGAGACCCAGTACTTC. It encodes CASSDRIGRVETQYF. The chain combines TRBV2 with TRBJ2-5, with 8 positions matching TRBD2. CDR3 length: 15 amino acids. Germline V lookup: CDR1 SNHLY, CDR2 FYNNEI. J lost 5 bases, V lost 3 bases, and 8 bases had no gene match.

The gene calls are TRBV28 and TRBJ2-5; D not resolved. CDR1 and CDR2 from the germline V gene are MDHEN and SYDVKM. Between the trimmed V and J ends, which lost 8 bases and 1 base, there was a span of 17 bases. This CDR3 comprises 15 residues. CDR3 amino acids: CASGTPSGAQETQYF. In DNA form, the CDR3 reads TGTGCCAGCGGAACCCCGTCCGGCGCCCAAGAGACCCAGTACTTC.

V gene TRBV2 combines with J gene TRBJ2-7; TRBD1 agrees at 9 bases. This CDR3 region has 14 residues. The trim removed 4 bases at V and 1 base at J, leaving 2 bases unmatched. Germline V lookup: CDR1 SNHLY, CDR2 FYNNEI. This CDR3 is CASSAGTGSYEQYF. The CDR3 region has the DNA TGTGCCAGCAGTGCCGGGACAGGGTCCTACGAGCAGTACTTC. Together with reference TRBV2 and TRBJ2-7, the CDR3 gives the full variable domain: EPEVTQTPSHQVTQMGQEVILRCVPISNHLYFYWYRQILGQKVEFLVSFYNNEISEKSEIFDDQFSVERPDGSNFTLKIRSTKLEDSAMYFCASSAGTGSYEQYFGPGTRLTVT.

The chain is built from TRBV5-1 and TRBJ2-2; a possible D gene is TRBD1 (6 bases). The CDR3 is 15 amino acids. Trimming shortened V by 0 bases and J by 2 bases, and 8 bases separated the two germline ends. Germline CDR1 and CDR2: SGHRS and YFSETQ. The CDR3 nucleotides read TGCGCCAGCAGCTTGGCAGGGGATAACACCGGGGAGCTGTTTTTT. It codes for CASSLAGDNTGELFF.

The genes are TRBV10-1 and TRBJ2-5; D tentatively fits TRBD1 or TRBD2 (6 bases each). CDR1 and CDR2 from the germline V gene are WNHNN and SYGVQD (reference sequence). The germline V and J ends were trimmed by 0 bases and 5 bases, with 10 bases remaining between them. The CDR3 consists of 14 residues. This CDR3 reads CASSESGGRETQYF. The CDR3 DNA is TGCGCCAGCAGTGAGTCGGGGGGCCGGGAGACCCAGTACTTC.

V and J are TRBV10-2 and TRBJ2-7, with 7 bases lining up with TRBD2. Trimming at V came to 0 bases and at J to 6 bases, leaving 5 bases not matched to a gene. This CDR3 is 14 amino acids long. CDR1 and CDR2 (germline): WSHSY, SAAADI. CDR3: CASSESGGPGEQYF. The CDR3 coding sequence is TGCGCCAGCAGTGAGTCGGGAGGGCCAGGCGAGCAGTACTTC.

The J gene is TRBJ2-3, the V gene TRBV2; 10 positions match TRBD2. CDR1 SNHLY and CDR2 FYNNEI come from the germline V gene. V shed 9 bases and J 0 bases; nucleotides not matched to a gene: 15. The CDR3 has 18 residues. The CDR3 DNA follows: TGTGCCAGTTCGGGACTAGCGATTAGGGCCTCTAGCACAGATACGCAGTATTTT. Translated: CASSGLAIRASSTDTQYF.

The chain carries TRBV6-1 and TRBJ2-7; D gene unclear. The V end was cut by 4 bases, the J end by 6 bases, with 7 bases between. Germline V lookup: CDR1 MNHNS, CDR2 SASEGT. The CDR3 loop spans 11 amino acids. The CDR3: CASSARAEQYF. DNA for the CDR3: TGTGCCAGCAGTGCACGGGCCGAGCAGTACTTC.

The chain links TRBV11-3 to TRBJ2-2; TRBD2 matches 8 bases. V shed 2 bases, J shed 0 bases, and the junction held 2 bases outside the gene matches. The V gene's germline CDR1 is SGHNT and CDR2 YENEEA. The CDR3 spans 16 residues. Here the CDR3 DNA reads TGTGCCAGCAGCTTATTTAGCGGGGCGAACACCGGGGAGCTGTTTTTT. Translation gives CASSLFSGANTGELFF.

The CDR3 sequence is CASSLEGNYEQYF. The CDR3 DNA reads as TGCGCCAGCAGCTTGGAGGGTAACTACGAGCAGTACTTC. V usage is TRBV5-1 and J usage is TRBJ2-7; D not resolved. Looked up from germline, CDR1 is SGHRS and CDR2 is YFSETQ. V lost 0 bases and J lost 3, with 7 bases in between. There are 13 residues in the CDR3.

This clone came up once. This sequence joins TRBV25-1 and TRBJ2-1; 10 nucleotides match TRBD2. The CDR3 totals 14 residues. Germline assignment: CDR1 MGHDK and CDR2 SYGVNS. V was pared by 6 bases and J by 7 bases, with 6 bases of the junction left unmatched. CDR3 in DNA: TGTGCCAGCAGAGGGAGCGGGAGGGGAAATGAGCAGTTCTTC. The encoded protein is CASRGSGRGNEQFF.

J is TRBJ2-5 and V is TRBV5-1, with D uncertain. CDR3 size: 15 residues. The V gene's germline CDR1 is SGHRS and CDR2 YFSETQ. The V gene lost 0 bases and the J gene lost 2 bases, with 11 bases spanning the gap. In nucleotides, the CDR3 is TGCGCCAGCAGCTTGGGGTCTGGGGTACAAGAGACCCAGTACTTC. Translation: CASSLGSGVQETQYF.